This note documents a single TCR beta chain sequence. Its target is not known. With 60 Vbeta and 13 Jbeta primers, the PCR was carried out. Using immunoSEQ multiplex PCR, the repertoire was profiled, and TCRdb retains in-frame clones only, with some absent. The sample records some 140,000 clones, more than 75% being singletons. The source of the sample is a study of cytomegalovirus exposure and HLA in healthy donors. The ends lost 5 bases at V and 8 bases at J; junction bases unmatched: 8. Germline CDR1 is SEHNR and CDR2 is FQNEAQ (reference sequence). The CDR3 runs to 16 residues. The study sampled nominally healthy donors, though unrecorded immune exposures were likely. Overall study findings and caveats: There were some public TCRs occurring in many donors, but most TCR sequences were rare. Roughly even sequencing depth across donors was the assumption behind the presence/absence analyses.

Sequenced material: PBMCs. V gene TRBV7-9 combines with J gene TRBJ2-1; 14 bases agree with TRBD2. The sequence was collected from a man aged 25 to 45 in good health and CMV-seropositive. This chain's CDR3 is CASSPTVGLAGDEQFF. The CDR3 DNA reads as TGTGCCAGCAGCCCGACGGTGGGACTAGCGGGAGATGAGCAGTTCTTC.